These 27 T cell receptor beta chains came from one sample sequenced in a study of T cell changes during pregnancy in multiple sclerosis. The data were produced by immunoSEQ multiplex PCR, yet TCRdb's version contains in-frame clones alone and is incomplete. This sample has 40,000 to 60,000 clones; 90% to 95% occur once, and the top ten carry around 1%. The sample here was peripheral blood, taken after pregnancy. These receptors all stem from a female donor with multiple sclerosis, enrolled in a pregnancy study.

The rearrangement uses TRBV7-6 and TRBJ2-5; 14 bases line up with TRBD2. Germline V gives CDR1 SGHVS, CDR2 FNYEAQ. The CDR3 has 17 amino acids. With V trimmed by 5 bases and J by 1 base, 6 bases remained unmatched. The CDR3 loop is CASSRGTSGGSQETQYF. CDR3 DNA: TGTGCCAGCAGCAGGGGGACTAGCGGGGGATCCCAAGAGACCCAGTACTTC.

This chain uses TRBV2 with TRBJ1-5; D remains unclear. The germline gives CDR1 SNHLY, CDR2 FYNNEI. The CDR3 is made up of 14 amino acids. V was shortened by 6 bases and J by 2 bases, with 11 bases between the two germline ends. The CDR3 loop is CASRGWEGNQPQHF. In DNA, the CDR3 is TGTGCCAGCAGGGGATGGGAGGGCAATCAGCCCCAGCATTTT.

The chain uses TRBV6-5 and TRBJ1-1, with 9 bases identical to TRBD1. Germline lookup yields CDR1 MNHEY and CDR2 SVGAGI. This CDR3 has 15 amino acids. The V segment lost 6 bases and the J segment 11 bases; nucleotides outside the gene matches: 16. CDR3 amino acids: CASSPSVDRGTKAFF. CDR3 nucleotides: TGTGCCAGCAGCCCCTCAGTTGACAGGGGGACTAAGGCTTTCTTT.

V usage is TRBV7-6 and J usage is TRBJ2-4; possibly TRBD1 for D (5 bases). This CDR3 has 16 amino acids. Germline V gene sequence: CDR1 SGHVS, CDR2 FNYEAQ. V lost 9 bases, J lost 6 bases, and 24 bases lay in between. CDR3 amino acids: CASPQTGRVGGNIQYF. As DNA, the CDR3 is TGTGCCAGTCCCCAAACAGGAAGGGTGGGCGGAAACATTCAGTACTTC.

The chain uses TRBV7-8 and TRBJ2-7; D uncertain. CDR3 length: 14 residues. CDR1 and CDR2 (germline): SGHVS, FQNEAQ. V shed 1 base and J shed 2 bases, with 9 bases lying between them. The chain's CDR3 is CASSLVAYAYEQYF. CDR3 nucleotides: TGTGCCAGCAGCTTAGTAGCCTATGCCTACGAGCAGTACTTC.

The chain employs TRBV6-5 and TRBJ1-1; unclear D gene. V lost 7 bases, J lost 0 bases, and 12 bases lay in between. Germline V lookup: CDR1 MNHEY, CDR2 SVGAGI. The CDR3 covers 14 residues. The CDR3 is CASTPTGMNTEAFF. The CDR3 DNA reads TGTGCCAGCACCCCCACCGGGATGAACACTGAAGCTTTCTTT.

This chain links TRBV7-3 with TRBJ1-6; 7 bases are a match to TRBD1. The CDR3 is 16 amino acids. Per germline, CDR1 SGHTA and CDR2 FQGTGA. Trimming at V came to 0 bases and at J to 8 bases, leaving 7 bases not matched to a gene. The CDR3 loop reads CASSLTSDREHSPLHF. The CDR3 nucleotides read TGTGCCAGCAGCTTAACCTCCGACAGGGAGCATTCACCCCTCCACTTT.

The chain combines TRBV19 with TRBJ2-5, with TRBD2 matching 9 bases. The V segment lost 6 bases and the J segment 1 base; nucleotides outside the gene matches: 6. CDR3 length equals 15 residues. Germline V gene sequence: CDR1 LNHDA, CDR2 SQIVND (reference sequence). CDR3 sequence reads: CASRASGVFQETQYF. The DNA of the CDR3 is TGTGCCAGTAGGGCTAGCGGGGTATTCCAAGAGACCCAGTACTTC.

The chain carries TRBV18 and TRBJ2-7, with D uncertain. Deletions cut 2 bases from V and 7 bases from J, with 12 bases between. Germline CDR1 KGHSH, CDR2 LQKENI. CDR3 length: 13 amino acids. The CDR3 protein is CASSPGAPGEQYF. The DNA for the CDR3 is TGTGCCAGCTCACCAGGAGCCCCGGGTGAGCAGTACTTC.

V and J are TRBV4-1 and TRBJ2-3; 12 nucleotides agree with TRBD2. This CDR3 is 16 amino acids long. In germline, CDR1 is MGHRA, CDR2 YSYEKL. Trimming took 3 bases from V and 0 from J; bases not matched to a gene: 1. CDR3 residues: CASSQLAGGSTDTQYF. Here the CDR3 DNA reads TGCGCCAGCAGCCAGCTAGCGGGGGGGAGCACAGATACGCAGTATTTT.

In its sample, this clone was seen once. The chain links TRBV4-1 to TRBJ1-1, with TRBD1 matching 7 bases. This CDR3 comprises 17 residues. The J segment lost 0 bases and the V segment lost 0 bases, leaving 7 bases of the junction unmatched. Germline CDR1 reads MGHRA; CDR2 reads YSYEKL. The CDR3 sequence is CASSQDRAGGMNTEAFF. The DNA for the CDR3 is TGCGCCAGCAGCCAAGACCGCGCAGGGGGGATGAACACTGAAGCTTTCTTT.

This clone was detected once. The rearrangement uses TRBV7-2 and TRBJ2-7; perhaps TRBD2 as D (5 bases). Germline V CDR1 and CDR2: SGHTA, FQGNSA. The CDR3 is 12 residues long. The V end lost 8 bases, the J end lost 7 bases, and 15 bases lay between the germline ends. The CDR3 here is CASSRGAEEQYF. The CDR3 region has the DNA TGTGCCAGCTCCCGGGGAGCCGAAGAGCAGTACTTC. Together with reference TRBV7-2 and TRBJ2-7, the CDR3 gives the full variable domain: GAGVSQSPSNKVTEKGKDVELRCDPISGHTALYWYRQSLGQGLEFLIYFQGNSAPDKSGLPSDRFSAERTGGSVSTLTIQRTQQEDSAVYLCASSRGAEEQYFGPGTRLTVT.

V usage is TRBV9 and J usage is TRBJ2-5, with D perhaps TRBD1 (5 bases). The germline V gene has CDR1 SGDLS and CDR2 YYNGEE. V was pared by 4 bases and J by 7 bases, with 14 bases between. The CDR3 consists of 13 residues. CDR3 region: CASSPGPGGTQYF. The CDR3 DNA reads as TGTGCCAGCAGCCCAGGGCCGGGTGGGACCCAGTACTTC.

This clone has only one observation. The chain employs TRBV7-2 and TRBJ2-5; 7 nucleotides agree with TRBD1. Germline CDR1 SGHTA, CDR2 FQGNSA. This CDR3 spans 16 amino acids. V lost 1 base, J lost 5 bases, and 10 bases stayed unmatched. The CDR3 DNA reads as TGTGCCAGCAGCTTAGTCGGGACAGCGATAAGGGAGACCCAGTACTTC. It specifies CASSLVGTAIRETQYF. Full variable domain (missing parts from reference TRBV7-2 and TRBJ2-5): GAGVSQSPSNKVTEKGKDVELRCDPISGHTALYWYRQSLGQGLEFLIYFQGNSAPDKSGLPSDRFSAERTGGSVSTLTIQRTQQEDSAVYLCASSLVGTAIRETQYFGPGTRLLVL.

The gene calls are TRBV18 and TRBJ1-1; 9 nucleotides line up with TRBD1. Germline trimming cut 1 base from V and 3 bases from J; bases unmatched to any gene: 15. Germline values: CDR1 KGHSH, CDR2 LQKENI. CDR3 length: 19 amino acids. The CDR3 is CASSPRGRGTGRVDTEAFF. CDR3 coding DNA: TGTGCCAGCTCACCACGTGGGCGCGGGACAGGGAGGGTTGACACTGAAGCTTTCTTT. Together with reference TRBV18 and TRBJ1-1, the CDR3 gives the full variable domain: NAGVMQNPRHLVRRRGQEARLRCSPMKGHSHVYWYRQLPEEGLKFMVYLQKENIIDESGMPKERFSAEFPKEGPSILRIQQVVRGDSAAYFCASSPRGRGTGRVDTEAFFGQGTRLTVV.

This chain joins TRBV7-2 and TRBJ1-1; 9 bases map to TRBD1. The CDR3 is 16 residues long. V trimming: 1 base; J trimming: 6 bases; junction bases outside the gene matches: 9. Germline V CDR1 and CDR2: SGHTA, FQGNSA. CDR3 amino acids: CASSLGPGQGAAEAFF. The CDR3 DNA is TGTGCCAGCAGCTTAGGGCCGGGACAGGGTGCAGCTGAAGCTTTCTTT.

This chain connects TRBV19 to TRBJ1-5; D uncertain. With 3 bases removed from V and 3 bases from J, the gap between germline ends came to 6 bases. CDR3 length equals 13 residues. The germline V gene encodes CDR1 LNHDA and CDR2 SQIVND (reference sequence). The CDR3 region is CASSISANQPQHF. CDR3 nucleotide sequence: TGTGCCAGTAGTATCAGCGCCAATCAGCCCCAGCATTTT.

This chain joins TRBV4-3 and TRBJ1-2, with no clear D. Between the trimmed V and J ends, which lost 3 bases and 2 bases, there was a span of 13 bases. CDR3 length equals 15 residues. Per the germline V gene, CDR1 is LGHNA and CDR2 is YSLEER. The CDR3 nucleotides read TGCGCCAGCAGCCAGGCATCCTCCGGGAACTATGGCTACACCTTC. Translated, it gives CASSQASSGNYGYTF.

The chain couples TRBV15 to TRBJ1-1; no firm D call. The CDR3 loop spans 14 amino acids. V lost 2 bases to trimming and J lost 6 bases, with 13 bases between them. The germline gives CDR1 LNHNV, CDR2 YYDKDF (reference sequence). The CDR3 reads CATSRIRIAAEAFF. CDR3 in DNA: TGTGCCACCAGCAGAATAAGGATAGCGGCTGAAGCTTTCTTT.

This chain connects TRBV7-2 to TRBJ2-5; possible D gene TRBD2, 6 bases. CDR1 is SGHTA, CDR2 FQGNSA, per germline. V was clipped by 1 base and J by 2 bases, with 11 bases between them. The CDR3 covers 15 residues. For the CDR3, the DNA is TGTGCCAGCAGCTTAGGCCTAGCGAATCAAGAGACCCAGTACTTC. Protein: CASSLGLANQETQYF.

The chain carries TRBV5-1 and TRBJ2-7; TRBD1 matches 7 bases. V shed 4 bases and J 7 bases; nucleotides not matched to a gene: 5. The CDR3 contains 12 residues. The germline gives CDR1 SGHRS, CDR2 YFSETQ. CDR3: CASSPETGEQYF. CDR3 DNA sequence: TGCGCCAGCAGCCCCGAGACAGGGGAGCAGTACTTC.

The rearrangement joins TRBV6-5 to TRBJ1-2; D is possibly TRBD1 (6 bases). This CDR3 is built from 13 residues. The V end was cut by 5 bases, the J end by 3 bases, with 10 bases between. Germline V lookup: CDR1 MNHEY, CDR2 SVGAGI. The DNA of the CDR3 is TGTGCCAGCAGTCACGACAGGCACTATGGCTACACCTTC. This gives the protein CASSHDRHYGYTF.

The chain links TRBV7-2 to TRBJ2-5; D is ambiguous. V was trimmed by 0 bases and J by 3 bases, leaving 5 bases between them. Looked up from germline, CDR1 is SGHTA and CDR2 is FQGNSA. The CDR3 has 13 amino acids. DNA of the CDR3: TGTGCCAGCAGCTTAGCGACTGAAGAGACCCAGTACTTC. It is translated as CASSLATEETQYF. Based on the CDR3 plus reference TRBV7-2 and TRBJ2-5, the full variable domain is GAGVSQSPSNKVTEKGKDVELRCDPISGHTALYWYRQSLGQGLEFLIYFQGNSAPDKSGLPSDRFSAERTGGSVSTLTIQRTQQEDSAVYLCASSLATEETQYFGPGTRLLVL.

This clone was seen once. The chain is built from TRBV10-3 and TRBJ1-2, with D unresolved. From germline, CDR1 is ENHRY and CDR2 SYGVKD. The CDR3 loop spans 14 amino acids. Trimming stripped 2 bases from V and 8 bases from J, with 15 bases between. CDR3 residues: CAISELESRAGYTF. CDR3 in DNA: TGTGCCATCAGTGAGCTGGAATCCCGAGCGGGCTACACCTTC.

This chain uses TRBV7-2 with TRBJ2-3, with 10 bases aligning to TRBD2. The germline gives CDR1 SGHTA, CDR2 FQGNSA. J gave up 6 bases and V 4 bases, and 7 bases lay outside the gene matches. The CDR3 spans 15 residues. This CDR3 reads CASSSSGGAGDTQYF. DNA of the CDR3: TGTGCCAGCAGCTCAAGCGGGGGGGCCGGCGATACGCAGTATTTT.

The J gene is TRBJ1-2, the V gene TRBV19; 9 positions agree with TRBD1. V dropped 7 bases and J dropped 2; count of bases not matched to a gene: 5. Germline V lookup: CDR1 LNHDA, CDR2 SQIVND (reference sequence). The CDR3 loop spans 14 amino acids. CDR3 sequence (DNA): TGTGCCAGTACCAGGGACAGGGTAAACTATGGCTACACCTTC. It encodes CASTRDRVNYGYTF.

The sample holds one count of this clone. This chain links TRBV10-3 with TRBJ1-5; 10 nucleotides agree with TRBD1. This CDR3 region has 14 residues. V shed 10 bases and J 2 bases; nucleotides not matched to a gene: 5. CDR1 ENHRY and CDR2 SYGVKD come from the germline V gene. CDR3 bases: TGTGCCACTAAGACAGGGGGCGGCAATCAGCCCCAGCATTTT. Protein: CATKTGGGNQPQHF.